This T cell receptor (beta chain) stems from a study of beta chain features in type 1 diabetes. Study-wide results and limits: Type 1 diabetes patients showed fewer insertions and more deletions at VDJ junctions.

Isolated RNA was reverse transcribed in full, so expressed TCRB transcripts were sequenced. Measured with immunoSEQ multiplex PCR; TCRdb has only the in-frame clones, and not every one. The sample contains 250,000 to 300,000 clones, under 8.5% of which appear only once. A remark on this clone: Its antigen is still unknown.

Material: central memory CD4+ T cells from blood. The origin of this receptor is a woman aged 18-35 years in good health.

The CDR3 protein is CASSTGTLGEETQYF. CDR3 coding DNA: TGTGCCAGTAGTACGGGGACTCTCGGTGAGGAGACCCAGTACTTC. V is TRBV19 and J is TRBJ2-5; maybe TRBD2 (6 bases). Germline CDR1 is LNHDA and CDR2 is SQIVND (reference sequence). CDR3 length equals 15 residues. V lost 4 bases and J lost 5, with 17 bases in between.